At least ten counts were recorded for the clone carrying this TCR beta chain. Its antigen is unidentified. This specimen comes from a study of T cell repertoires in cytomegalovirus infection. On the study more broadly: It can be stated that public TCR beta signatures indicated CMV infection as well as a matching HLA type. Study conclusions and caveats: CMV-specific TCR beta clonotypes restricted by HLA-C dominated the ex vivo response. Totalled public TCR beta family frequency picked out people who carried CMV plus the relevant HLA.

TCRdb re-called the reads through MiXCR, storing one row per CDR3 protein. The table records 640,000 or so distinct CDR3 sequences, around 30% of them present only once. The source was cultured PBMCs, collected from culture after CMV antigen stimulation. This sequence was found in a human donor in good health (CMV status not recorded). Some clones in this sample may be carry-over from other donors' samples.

CDR3 sequence: CASSPGTSLVTQYF. CDR3 bases: TGTGCCAGCAGCCCCGGGACTAGCCTGGTTACGCAGTATTTT. The rearrangement links TRBV7-2 to TRBJ2-3, with 9 bases identical to TRBD2. The CDR3 runs 14 residues. V lost 5 bases to trimming and J lost 8 bases; unmatched junction nucleotides: 8. Per the germline V gene, CDR1 is SGHTA and CDR2 is FQGNSA.